The rows below give T cell receptor beta chains drawn from one sample of a study of monozygotic twins with inflammatory bowel disease. TCRdb reanalyzed the 5' RACE reads, giving one entry per CDR3 protein sequence and no DNA. The sample's table shows around 450,000 distinct CDR3 sequences. The sequenced material came from blood. The receptors were gathered from a human donor with ulcerative colitis or Crohn's disease, or a healthy co-twin of an affected twin (not recorded which). CDR3s include the opening cysteine and the closing phenylalanine or tryptophan.

V	J	CDR3
TRBV3-1	TRBJ1-6	CASSQDPDRGNSPLHF
TRBV4-1	TRBJ1-2	CASSKTGSRGYTF
TRBV29-1	TRBJ2-3	CSVETGLAGTDTQYF
TRBV7-2	TRBJ2-3	CASSLAGLRVDMQYF
TRBV5-4	TRBJ2-7	CASRSGASSYEQYF
TRBV3-1	TRBJ1-5	CASSRGNGNQPQHF
TRBV2	TRBJ1-5	CASSDTGQRQPQHF
TRBV3-1	TRBJ1-2	CASSFWTGGYGYTF
TRBV4-1	TRBJ2-5	CASSHPTSGGYQETQYF
TRBV7-2	TRBJ2-7	CASSWTGGASRYEQYF
TRBV5-1	TRBJ1-1	CASSLTRDSLEAFF
TRBV20-1	TRBJ2-1	CSAGGGSYNEQFF
TRBV20-1	TRBJ2-5	CSASLAGGRETQYF
TRBV25-1	TRBJ2-5	CASSGTGSQETQYF
TRBV7-9	TRBJ2-1	CASSTSGTGAYNEQFF
TRBV7-2	TRBJ2-5	CASSYRGAQETQYF
TRBV29-1	TRBJ1-1	CSVAGRLNTEAFF
TRBV9	TRBJ1-1	CASSPSGGRNTEAFF
TRBV20-1	TRBJ1-1	CSARPGVRTEAFF
TRBV7-3	TRBJ2-1	CASSLSQGNEQFF
TRBV13	TRBJ1-3	CASSPRTGMGNTIYF
TRBV6-5	TRBJ1-6	CASSYTQGANSPLHF
TRBV11-3	TRBJ2-2	CASSVSTGTNTGELFF
TRBV6-6	TRBJ2-3	CASKHLDTQYF
TRBV5-1	TRBJ1-2	CASSSDRVTESGYTF
TRBV7-3	TRBJ2-3	CASSPQVGDTQYF
TRBV20-1	TRBJ1-6	CSAREYWGESSYNSPLHF
TRBV7-2	TRBJ1-1	CASSEVGMNTEAFF
TRBV2	TRBJ2-5	CASSEKRGFQETQYF
TRBV7-9	TRBJ1-2	CASSLGPNPYGYTF
TRBV6-2/TRBV6-3	TRBJ2-7	CASSYSAGTGEFYEQYF
TRBV5-1	TRBJ2-5	CASSETGGRGETQYF
TRBV9	TRBJ2-1	CASSVRGQNNEQFF
TRBV5-1	TRBJ1-1	CASSLAPLGASTEALF
TRBV5-1	TRBJ2-7	CASSLFSGTGDEQYF
TRBV7-7	TRBJ2-5	CASSYGLAGGQETQYF
TRBV18	TRBJ2-2	CASSPEGQTFTGELFF
TRBV20-1	TRBJ2-1	CSAPGTAREQFF
TRBV20-1	TRBJ1-6	CSARKDSKGSPLHF
TRBV6-1	TRBJ1-5	CATTSNTRNQPQHF
TRBV6-5	TRBJ1-1	CASSYREGLNTEAFF
TRBV10-3	TRBJ1-1	CATDDTGMNTEAFF
TRBV30	TRBJ2-1	CAWSVGLAGANEQFF
TRBV5-1	TRBJ1-1	CASSPKVTLRQVFTEAFF
TRBV5-1	TRBJ1-1	CASSKEEILNTEAFF
TRBV12-3/TRBV12-4	TRBJ2-1	CASRELASSYNEQFF
TRBV7-8	TRBJ2-2	CASSPQGAVTGELFF
TRBV14	TRBJ2-7	CASSQTGLYEQYF
TRBV3-1	TRBJ2-3	CASSPYPVSTDTQYF
TRBV20-1	TRBJ2-1	CSARDPRGETYNEQFF
TRBV7-9	TRBJ1-2	CASSLTGGYGYTF
TRBV19	TRBJ1-1	CASSRDGFGTEAFF
TRBV11-2	TRBJ1-1	CASSAPGRLLEEAFF
TRBV6-1	TRBJ2-3	CASSGQLESDTQYF
TRBV12-3/TRBV12-4	TRBJ2-5	CASNILAGGGETQYF
TRBV5-4	TRBJ2-3	CASSGTSEFSTDTQYF
TRBV6-6	TRBJ2-7	CASSYSTGTYEQYF
TRBV10-3	TRBJ2-5	CAISAAAGGYETQYF
TRBV19	TRBJ2-7	CASSRGGGSYEQYF
TRBV5-1	TRBJ2-3	CASSFNLDSDTQYF